This entry lists 26 T cell receptor beta chains sequenced from one sample in a study of blood T cell repertoires in COVID-19. This table comes from immunoSEQ multiplex PCR, and its TCRdb copy is limited to in-frame clones, with some not included. Among 250,000 or so clones listed, about 80% were seen once. The sequencing input was peripheral blood. The receptors shown here come from a woman aged 80 or over with acute or convalescent COVID-19.

This chain links TRBV11-2 with TRBJ2-3; 8 bases map to TRBD2. J was trimmed by 5 bases and V by 5 bases; bases with no gene match: 15. Germline V gene lookup returns CDR1 SGHAT and CDR2 FQNNGV. The CDR3 has 17 amino acids. CDR3 loop: CASSPRRGGGPIDTQYF. The CDR3 DNA reads as TGTGCCAGCAGCCCCCGCCGGGGCGGGGGGCCCATAGATACGCAGTATTTT.

V usage is TRBV5-1 and J usage is TRBJ2-5; TRBD1 agrees at 10 bases. Germline V gene data show CDR1 as SGHRS and CDR2 as YFSETQ. V lost 3 bases to trimming and J lost 4 bases; unmatched junction nucleotides: 6. The CDR3 covers 15 residues. CDR3 in amino acids: CASSSGQGMGETQYF. The DNA for the CDR3 is TGCGCCAGCAGCTCGGGACAGGGGATGGGAGAGACCCAGTACTTC.

This clone turned up a few times. CDR3: CASRFQGDSKETQYF. For the CDR3, the DNA is TGTGCCAGCAGATTTCAGGGGGACAGTAAAGAGACCCAGTACTTC. The J gene is TRBJ2-5, the V gene TRBV2, with 7 bases that match TRBD1. The CDR3 runs 15 residues. Trimming at V came to 6 bases and at J to 3 bases, leaving 10 bases not matched to a gene. In germline, CDR1 is SNHLY, CDR2 FYNNEI.

V and J are TRBV3-1 (or the pseudogene TRBV3-2) and TRBJ2-1, with D unclear. The length of the CDR3 is 14 residues. Deletions cut 8 bases from V and 0 bases from J, with 11 bases between. Germline loops: CDR1 LGHDT, CDR2 YNNKEL (reference sequence). The CDR3 is CASGDFSSYNEQFF. In nucleotides, the CDR3 is TGTGCCAGCGGAGACTTCAGCTCCTACAATGAGCAGTTCTTC.

V is TRBV5-1 and J is TRBJ2-3, with 11 positions matching TRBD2. This CDR3 contains 16 residues. The germline V gene has CDR1 SGHRS and CDR2 YFSETQ. The ends lost 0 bases at V and 4 bases at J; junction bases unmatched: 4. Here the CDR3 DNA reads TGCGCCAGCAGCTTGGATAGCGGGGGGGCGGCAGATACGCAGTATTTT. Its protein is CASSLDSGGAADTQYF.

The rearrangement joins TRBV27 to TRBJ1-1; D unresolved. The CDR3 consists of 11 residues. Trimming took off 2 bases at V and 6 bases at J, with 4 bases between the two ends. Looked up from germline, CDR1 is MNHEY and CDR2 is SMNVEV (reference sequence). The CDR3 sequence: CASSLNSEAFF. The CDR3 region has the DNA TGTGCCAGCAGTTTAAACTCTGAAGCTTTCTTT.

This rearrangement joins TRBV28 to TRBJ1-4, with TRBD1 matching over 7 bases. V lost 5 bases to trimming and J lost 2 bases; unmatched junction nucleotides: 5. The CDR3 has 15 residues. Per the germline V gene, CDR1 is MDHEN and CDR2 is SYDVKM. The CDR3 sequence is CASSPPGGTNEKLFF. CDR3 DNA: TGTGCCAGCAGTCCCCCAGGGGGGACTAATGAAAAACTGTTTTTT.

The rearrangement uses TRBV19 and TRBJ1-4, with D uncertain. CDR3 size: 14 residues. Germline assignment: CDR1 LNHDA and CDR2 SQIVND (reference sequence). Trimming removed 4 bases from V and 2 bases from J, with 8 bases in between. The CDR3 loop is CASSTAATNEKLFF. The CDR3 nucleotides are TGTGCCAGTAGTACCGCGGCCACTAATGAAAAACTGTTTTTT.

The chain combines TRBV7-9 with TRBJ2-3; the D gene is possibly TRBD1 (5 bases). Germline V gene sequence: CDR1 SEHNR, CDR2 FQNEAQ (reference sequence). This CDR3 is 14 amino acids long. V shed 5 bases and J shed 0 bases, with 9 bases lying between them. CDR3 bases: TGTGCCAGCAGCATAACAGGAAGCACAGATACGCAGTATTTT. Its protein product is CASSITGSTDTQYF.

This rearrangement joins TRBV9 to TRBJ1-5; D uncertain. Trimming stripped 8 bases from V and 6 bases from J, with 6 bases between. The CDR3 consists of 10 residues. CDR1 is SGDLS, CDR2 YYNGEE, per germline. CDR3 sequence reads: CASSGQPQHF. CDR3 bases: TGTGCCAGTTCGGGTCAGCCCCAGCATTTT.

The V gene is TRBV28, the J gene TRBJ2-3; 7 bases align to TRBD2. J gave up 1 base and V 6 bases, and 7 bases lay outside the gene matches. Germline V CDR1 and CDR2: MDHEN, SYDVKM. CDR3 length: 15 residues. CDR3 bases: TGTGCCAGCAGCCCCCGCGGACTAGGCACAGATACGCAGTATTTT. Its translation is CASSPRGLGTDTQYF.

This clone was counted a few times. This sample includes further DNA sequences coding for the same CDR3. The CDR3 reads CASSEQGTEAFF. The CDR3 nucleotides are TGTGCCAGCAGTGAGCAGGGTACTGAAGCTTTCTTT. This sequence joins TRBV2 and TRBJ1-1; maybe TRBD1 (5 bases). Looked up from germline, CDR1 is SNHLY and CDR2 is FYNNEI. The CDR3 consists of 12 residues. Trimming stripped 3 bases from V and 5 bases from J, with 7 bases between.

This chain uses TRBV9 with TRBJ1-1; perhaps TRBD1 as D (5 bases). V lost 3 bases and J 2 bases, leaving 14 bases between the germline ends. Germline V gene sequence: CDR1 SGDLS, CDR2 YYNGEE. The CDR3 contains 15 residues. For the CDR3, the DNA is TGTGCCAGCAGCGAACCCCAGGACATAAACACTGAAGCTTTCTTT. Translating gives CASSEPQDINTEAFF.

The V gene is TRBV7-2, the J gene TRBJ2-5, with a tentative D call TRBD2 (6 bases). This CDR3 is built from 14 residues. V was shortened by 5 bases and J by 5 bases, with 15 bases between the two germline ends. Germline V gene sequence: CDR1 SGHTA, CDR2 FQGNSA. The CDR3 DNA reads TGTGCCAGCAGCCCTAGAACTAGCACGGAGACCCAGTACTTC. As protein: CASSPRTSTETQYF.

V gene TRBV19 combines with J gene TRBJ2-1, with D possibly TRBD1 on 6 matching bases. Per germline, CDR1 LNHDA and CDR2 SQIVND (reference sequence). This CDR3 has 16 amino acids. With 4 bases removed from V and 6 bases from J, the gap between germline ends came to 19 bases. Here the CDR3 DNA reads TGTGCCAGTAGTACCCCACAGGGAAGGGGTCCCAATGAGCAGTTCTTC. This translates into CASSTPQGRGPNEQFF.

V gene TRBV27 combines with J gene TRBJ1-2; 7 nucleotides match TRBD1. Germline V gene sequence: CDR1 MNHEY, CDR2 SMNVEV (reference sequence). J was trimmed by 2 bases and V by 4 bases; bases with no gene match: 7. This CDR3 comprises 15 residues. This chain's CDR3 is CASSSRQGGNYGYTF. In DNA, the CDR3 is TGTGCCAGCAGTTCCCGACAGGGAGGCAACTATGGCTACACCTTC.

As to this clone: The identical CDR3 is also encoded by other nucleotide sequences in the sample. The chain employs TRBV5-1 and TRBJ2-5; D gene uncertain. There are 15 residues in the CDR3. Germline V gives CDR1 SGHRS, CDR2 YFSETQ. V was shortened by 4 bases and J by 4 bases, with 17 bases between the two germline ends. DNA for the CDR3: TGCGCCAGCAGCCTTACGCCTACGACGGGAGAGACCCAGTACTTC. It is translated as CASSLTPTTGETQYF.

This sequence joins TRBV4-2 and TRBJ2-5, with D tentatively TRBD2 (6 bases). The CDR3 consists of 16 residues. V lost 1 base, J lost 5 bases, and 17 bases lay in between. Looked up from germline, CDR1 is LGHNA and CDR2 is YNFKEQ. CDR3 nucleotide sequence: TGTGCCAGCAGCCAAGGTTCCGGGGGAGTATGGGAGACCCAGTACTTC. Protein product: CASSQGSGGVWETQYF.

CDR3 region: CASSDRGLATNEKLFF. The CDR3 coding sequence is TGTGCCAGCAGTGACAGGGGTCTTGCAACTAATGAAAAACTGTTTTTT. The gene calls are TRBV7-9 and TRBJ1-4; TRBD1 agrees at 8 bases. The junction had 6 bases not matched to a gene; V was cut back by 6 bases and J by 0 bases. Germline loops: CDR1 SEHNR, CDR2 FQNEAQ (reference sequence). CDR3 length: 16 amino acids.

This clone was recorded only once. The chain uses TRBV7-2 and TRBJ2-1; unclear D gene. Per the germline V gene, CDR1 is SGHTA and CDR2 is FQGNSA. Trimming cost V 4 bases and J 0 bases, with 10 bases left between them. There are 15 residues in the CDR3. The CDR3 protein is CASSSKASSYNEQFF. CDR3 in DNA: TGTGCCAGCAGCTCAAAAGCAAGCTCCTACAATGAGCAGTTCTTC.

V and J are TRBV5-6 and TRBJ1-3; a possible D gene is TRBD1 (6 bases). V shed 3 bases and J shed 9 bases, with 16 bases lying between them. The V gene's germline CDR1 is SGHDT and CDR2 YYEEEE. The CDR3 is 14 residues long. The CDR3 reads CASSYPGVLGTIYF. The CDR3 DNA reads as TGTGCCAGCAGCTACCCAGGGGTGCTAGGCACCATATATTTT.

This chain joins TRBV5-1 and TRBJ1-5; D gene uncertain. V was shortened by 0 bases and J by 3 bases, with 4 bases between the two germline ends. This CDR3 has 13 residues. The germline V gene encodes CDR1 SGHRS and CDR2 YFSETQ. In DNA, the CDR3 is TGCGCCAGCAGCTTGGAGCCCAATCAGCCCCAGCATTTT. It translates to CASSLEPNQPQHF.

The rearrangement links TRBV30 to TRBJ1-5; D gene ambiguous. Germline-derived CDR1 and CDR2 are GTSNPN and SVGIG (reference sequence). The CDR3 spans 15 residues. With 4 bases removed from V and 0 bases from J, the gap between germline ends came to 13 bases. The CDR3 reads CAWTEQTNSNQPQHF. For the CDR3, the DNA is TGTGCCTGGACCGAGCAGACTAATAGCAATCAGCCCCAGCATTTT. Drawing the rest from reference TRBV30 and TRBJ1-5, the complete variable domain is SQTIHQWPATLVQPVGSPLSLECTVEGTSNPNLYWYRQAAGRGLQLLFYSVGIGQISSEVPQNLSASRPQDRQFILSSKKLLLSDSGFYLCAWTEQTNSNQPQHFGDGTRLSIL.

This chain connects TRBV2 to TRBJ2-1, with TRBD2 as a possible D gene (5 bases). Trimming cost V 10 bases and J 2 bases, with 18 bases left between them. The CDR3 consists of 15 residues. Per the germline V gene, CDR1 is SNHLY and CDR2 is FYNNEI. The CDR3 loop is CATSRARLTYNEQFF. The DNA of the CDR3 is TGTGCCACCTCGAGAGCCAGACTAACCTACAATGAGCAGTTCTTC.

This chain joins TRBV9 and TRBJ1-2; 7 positions match TRBD1. The CDR3 has 15 amino acids. With V trimmed by 0 bases and J by 4 bases, 6 bases remained unmatched. CDR1 is SGDLS, CDR2 YYNGEE, per germline. The CDR3 protein is CASSVGQGFGYGYTF. CDR3 sequence (DNA): TGTGCCAGCAGCGTAGGACAGGGATTTGGCTATGGCTACACCTTC.

The V gene is TRBV7-3, the J gene TRBJ2-2; 7 bases match TRBD2. The germline CDR1 and CDR2 sequences are SGHTA and FQGTGA. V was clipped by 2 bases and J by 7 bases; unmatched bases: 4. This CDR3 contains 14 residues. CDR3 sequence reads: CASSLDSGVGELFF. In nucleotides, the CDR3 is TGTGCCAGCAGCTTAGACAGCGGGGTCGGGGAGCTGTTTTTT.